The 27 T cell receptor beta chains given below trace back to one sample, sequenced in a study of glioma-infiltrating T cells after dendritic cell vaccination. Repertoires were generated with immunoSEQ multiplex PCR, while TCRdb's copy carries only in-frame clones and drops some. Of some 78,000 clones in the sample, 85% were seen once. Sample time point: after dendritic cell vaccination, including at tumor progression/relapse. The material sequenced was blood, taken after dendritic cell vaccination. The receptors come from a human donor with glioblastoma.

The sample holds one count of this clone. The rearrangement joins TRBV7-9 to TRBJ1-6; D may be TRBD1 (6 bases). This CDR3 has 18 amino acids. CDR1 SEHNR and CDR2 FQNEAQ come from the germline V gene (reference sequence). V was pared by 5 bases and J by 0 bases, with 17 bases between. DNA for the CDR3: TGTGCCAGCAGCGCCCCAGGACAGTCCTCCTCCTATAATTCACCCCTCCACTTT. Amino acid sequence: CASSAPGQSSSYNSPLHF.

The rearrangement joins TRBV5-6 to TRBJ2-1; TRBD2 aligns across 8 bases. The germline V gene encodes CDR1 SGHDT and CDR2 YYEEEE. This CDR3 is built from 16 residues. The V segment lost 0 bases and the J segment 3 bases; nucleotides outside the gene matches: 5. CDR3 sequence reads: CASSLDGGAYYNEQFF. For the CDR3, the DNA is TGTGCCAGCAGCTTGGACGGGGGGGCTTACTACAATGAGCAGTTCTTC.

The chain is built from TRBV7-9 and TRBJ2-1; TRBD1 might be the D (5 bases). V lost 2 bases to trimming and J lost 7 bases, with 12 bases between them. This CDR3 is 14 amino acids long. The germline gives CDR1 SEHNR, CDR2 FQNEAQ (reference sequence). The CDR3 spells CASSLNPKGNEQFF. The CDR3 coding sequence is TGTGCCAGCAGCTTAAACCCCAAGGGGAATGAGCAGTTCTTC.

This chain connects TRBV18 to TRBJ2-3, with 8 bases that match TRBD1. Unmatched junction bases numbered 6, after V lost 0 bases and J lost 4 bases. Germline V gives CDR1 KGHSH, CDR2 LQKENI. CDR3 length: 16 amino acids. The DNA of the CDR3 is TGTGCCAGCTCACCACCGAACAGGGGGTTTGCAGATACGCAGTATTTT. This gives the protein CASSPPNRGFADTQYF.

The CDR3 DNA reads as TGTGCCAGCAGCGTAGCGGGACAGGGTAACACCGGGGAGCTGTTTTTT. Translation: CASSVAGQGNTGELFF. The V call is TRBV9, the J call TRBJ2-2; 9 positions agree with TRBD1. The V gene's germline CDR1 is SGDLS and CDR2 YYNGEE. V was pared by 0 bases and J by 2 bases, with 2 bases of the junction left unmatched. This CDR3 spans 16 amino acids.

CDR3 nucleotide sequence: TGCGCCAGCAGCCATCACACCGACAGGGCTAGCAATCAGCCCCAGCATTTT. Protein: CASSHHTDRASNQPQHF. The chain recombines TRBV4-1 with TRBJ1-5, with 7 bases fitting TRBD1. The V gene's germline CDR1 is MGHRA and CDR2 YSYEKL. V lost 3 bases, J lost 0 bases, and 8 bases stayed unmatched. The CDR3 has 17 residues.

This rearrangement joins TRBV5-5 to TRBJ1-2; D is unresolved. CDR1 is SGHKS, CDR2 YYEKEE, per germline (reference sequence). Deletions cut 6 bases from V and 6 bases from J, with 18 bases between. The CDR3 is 14 residues long. Here the CDR3 DNA reads TGTGCCAGCAAGTTTGTGGGCAGCCTGGATGGCTACACCTTC. This sequence encodes CASKFVGSLDGYTF.

V is TRBV5-8 and J is TRBJ2-1; possible D gene TRBD2, 6 bases. CDR1 is SGHTS and CDR2 is YDEGEE in the germline V gene. The CDR3 is 18 residues long. Deletions cut 4 bases from V and 7 bases from J, with 27 bases between. The CDR3 DNA sequence: TGTGCCAGCAGCCAGCTGAGGAAAAGCTGGAGGGGATCAAATGAGCAGTTCTTC. Protein sequence: CASSQLRKSWRGSNEQFF.

This clone was seen only a few times. The chain is built from TRBV7-3 and TRBJ1-1, with D perhaps matching TRBD1 (6 bases). The germline CDR1 and CDR2 sequences are SGHTA and FQGTGA. V was pared by 6 bases and J by 1 base, with 12 bases between. The CDR3 is 14 amino acids. The CDR3 sequence is CASRKGDTNTEAFF. The CDR3 DNA follows: TGTGCCAGCAGGAAGGGGGATACGAACACTGAAGCTTTCTTT.

The chain joins TRBV18 to TRBJ2-5, with D tentatively TRBD2 (5 bases). Germline lookup yields CDR1 KGHSH and CDR2 LQKENI. Trimming shortened V by 3 bases and J by 4 bases, and 15 bases separated the two germline ends. The CDR3 length is 15 residues. The DNA for the CDR3 is TGTGCCAGCTCACCTATTAGCGACCCCCGAGAGACCCAGTACTTC. Translated, it gives CASSPISDPRETQYF.

By share, this clone ranks as large. The rearrangement links TRBV6-5 to TRBJ1-1; weak D call: TRBD1 (5 bases). CDR1 is MNHEY, CDR2 SVGAGI, per germline. This CDR3 spans 13 amino acids. The ends were cut back, 5 bases at V and 6 bases at J, with 13 bases in the middle. The CDR3 DNA is TGTGCCAGCAGTACAGGAGAGGTCGCTGAAGCTTTCTTT. This translates into CASSTGEVAEAFF.

The chain has TRBV7-9 and TRBJ1-6; D is unclear. Trimming took off 0 bases at V and 9 bases at J, with 15 bases between the two ends. This CDR3 comprises 16 residues. Germline V gene data show CDR1 as SEHNR and CDR2 as FQNEAQ (reference sequence). DNA of the CDR3: TGTGCCAGCAGCTTAGCGGTTCCGGGGAGGATTTCACCCCTCCACTTT. Its translation is CASSLAVPGRISPLHF.

The CDR3 coding sequence is TGTGCCAGCAGCCCCTTTGGACTAGCGGCCGCCTACGAGCAGTACTTC. It specifies CASSPFGLAAAYEQYF. This chain connects TRBV7-8 to TRBJ2-7; 10 nucleotides agree with TRBD2. Germline V gene lookup returns CDR1 SGHVS and CDR2 FQNEAQ. J was trimmed by 2 bases and V by 5 bases; bases with no gene match: 9. This CDR3 comprises 16 residues.

This clone was detected a few times. The chain is built from TRBV14 and TRBJ2-7; a weak D match, TRBD1 (5 bases). Trimming removed 6 bases at V and 3 bases at J, with 18 bases between. The CDR3 runs 15 residues. CDR1 and CDR2 from the germline V gene are SGHDN and FVKESK. CDR3: CASSRSIQEYYEQYF. The CDR3 DNA reads as TGTGCCAGCAGTCGATCCATACAGGAGTACTACGAGCAGTACTTC. Together with reference TRBV14 and TRBJ2-7, the CDR3 gives the full variable domain: EAGVTQFPSHSVIEKGQTVTLRCDPISGHDNLYWYRRVMGKEIKFLLHFVKESKQDESGMPNNRFLAERTGGTYSTLKVQPAELEDSGVYFCASSRSIQEYYEQYFGPGTRLTVT.

The V call is TRBV21-1, the J call TRBJ2-7; the table calls TRBD2, which could not be checked here. TRBV21-1 is tagged as a pseudogene. The CDR3 extends over 15 amino acids. CDR3 sequence (DNA): TGTGCCAGCACCCCCCTTTGGAGGGAATCGGTCGAGCAGTACTTC. It is translated as CASTPLWRESVEQYF.

V is TRBV6-4 and J is TRBJ1-1, with 7 bases lining up with TRBD1. The CDR3 extends over 13 amino acids. Germline V gene lookup returns CDR1 MRHNA and CDR2 SNTAGT. Trimming at V came to 6 bases and at J to 5 bases, leaving 6 bases not matched to a gene. The CDR3 here is CASSRQGGTEAFF. The CDR3 nucleotides read TGTGCCAGCAGCCGACAGGGTGGTACTGAAGCTTTCTTT.

The rearrangement uses TRBV18 and TRBJ2-7, with 10 bases aligning to TRBD1. Trimming at V came to 6 bases and at J to 1 base, leaving 6 bases not matched to a gene. The CDR3 consists of 15 residues. Germline V gene lookup returns CDR1 KGHSH and CDR2 LQKENI. This chain's CDR3 is CASSPDRGPSYEQYF. The CDR3 nucleotides are TGTGCCAGCTCGCCAGACAGGGGGCCTTCCTACGAGCAGTACTTC.

The chain joins TRBV19 to TRBJ2-2; 11 nucleotides match TRBD1. Per the germline V gene, CDR1 is LNHDA and CDR2 is SQIVND (reference sequence). V was clipped by 8 bases and J by 4 bases; unmatched bases: 3. The CDR3 is made up of 14 amino acids. Here the CDR3 reads CASAGTGGTGELFF. The CDR3 bases are TGTGCCAGTGCCGGGACAGGGGGCACCGGGGAGCTGTTTTTT.

The chain uses TRBV7-9 and TRBJ2-3; TRBD2 is a possible D gene (7 bases). Looked up from germline, CDR1 is SEHNR and CDR2 is FQNEAQ (reference sequence). The CDR3 length is 15 residues. V lost 2 bases and J 6 bases, leaving 15 bases between the germline ends. The CDR3 loop is CASSLIGGPGDTQYF. CDR3 sequence (DNA): TGTGCCAGCAGCTTAATCGGGGGGCCGGGGGATACGCAGTATTTT.

The table lists this clone with a count of one. The V gene is TRBV5-6, the J gene TRBJ1-1; perhaps TRBD1 as D (6 bases). V shed 2 bases and J shed 4 bases, with 12 bases lying between them. This CDR3 comprises 14 residues. Germline CDR1 and CDR2: SGHDT and YYEEEE. The CDR3 nucleotides are TGTGCCAGCAGCTTTGGGACAAAAAGCACTGAAGCTTTCTTT. The encoded protein is CASSFGTKSTEAFF.

This chain links TRBV2 with TRBJ2-3; 7 bases align to TRBD1. V gave up 7 bases and J gave up 6 bases; unmatched junction bases: 10. Germline-derived CDR1 and CDR2 are SNHLY and FYNNEI. The CDR3 extends over 14 amino acids. CDR3 sequence (DNA): TGTGCCAGCAACGACAGGGCTCCAGGGGATACGCAGTATTTT. It encodes CASNDRAPGDTQYF.

This clone was picked up one time. The V and J genes are TRBV11-2 and TRBJ2-7, with TRBD1 identical over 10 bases. This CDR3 contains 15 residues. The germline CDR1 and CDR2 sequences are SGHAT and FQNNGV. Losses at the gene ends were 6 bases for V and 2 bases for J; bases not matched to a gene: 7. CDR3 sequence: CASRSPGQGTYEQYF. CDR3 sequence (DNA): TGTGCCAGCAGATCGCCGGGACAGGGGACCTACGAGCAGTACTTC.

The rearrangement links TRBV5-4 to TRBJ1-2; the D is unclear. Germline-derived CDR1 and CDR2 are SGHNT and YYREEE (reference sequence). The CDR3 has 16 amino acids. V was shortened by 7 bases and J by 4 bases, with 23 bases between the two germline ends. CDR3 DNA: TGTGCCAGCGCTCGTAACCTACCAGGAAAGACCTATGGCTACACCTTC. Translated: CASARNLPGKTYGYTF.

The chain combines TRBV9 with TRBJ2-7; 7 bases align to TRBD1. Looked up from germline, CDR1 is SGDLS and CDR2 is YYNGEE. V shed 3 bases and J 1 base; nucleotides not matched to a gene: 7. This CDR3 has 15 residues. CDR3 amino acids: CASSALPGQSYEQYF. CDR3 nucleotide sequence: TGTGCCAGCAGCGCCCTACCGGGACAGTCCTACGAGCAGTACTTC.

This sequence joins TRBV7-2 and TRBJ2-3; D is perhaps TRBD1 (6 bases). V shed 3 bases and J shed 3 bases, with 13 bases lying between them. The germline CDR1 and CDR2 sequences are SGHTA and FQGNSA. This CDR3 region has 15 residues. The CDR3: CASSLRDKGTDTQYF. CDR3 DNA sequence: TGTGCCAGCAGCTTGAGGGACAAAGGAACAGATACGCAGTATTTT.

This clone was detected a few times. Other DNA sequences in this sample translate to the same CDR3. The V and J genes are TRBV6-5 and TRBJ2-7; 8 nucleotides align to TRBD1. Losses at the gene ends were 2 bases for V and 2 bases for J; bases not matched to a gene: 5. The CDR3 length is 15 residues. Per germline, CDR1 MNHEY and CDR2 SVGAGI. CDR3 in amino acids: CASSYRGQGTYEQYF. CDR3 nucleotides: TGTGCCAGCAGTTACCGTGGACAGGGTACCTACGAGCAGTACTTC.

The chain is built from TRBV11-2 and TRBJ1-5; no firm D call. Trimming removed 1 base from V and 1 base from J, with 11 bases in between. CDR3 size: 16 residues. CDR1 and CDR2 from the germline V gene are SGHAT and FQNNGV. The DNA of the CDR3 is TGTGCCAGCAGCTTAGTTGGGCAAGGAAGCAATCAGCCCCAGCATTTT. Translated: CASSLVGQGSNQPQHF.